These 13 T cell receptor beta chains share one sample of origin, sequenced in a study of OX40 agonist ivuxolimab in advanced cancers. Profiled with immunoSEQ multiplex PCR; TCRdb holds only in-frame clones, not every one. The data hold some 60,000 clones, with almost 95% observed a single time. The input for sequencing was CD4+ or CD8+ T cells sorted from blood, taken in a trial of the OX40 agonist ivuxolimab. These receptors originate from an adult with an advanced solid tumor such as melanoma, head and neck, liver or kidney cancer.

The V and J genes are TRBV7-8 and TRBJ2-7; D is ambiguous. V was clipped by 0 bases and J by 3 bases, with 6 bases between them. The CDR3 covers 13 residues. Germline V CDR1 and CDR2: SGHVS, FQNEAQ. CDR3 DNA sequence: TGTGCCAGCAGCTTAGCTGCCCGCTACGAGCAGTACTTC. Its translation is CASSLAARYEQYF.

The table lists this clone with a count of one. V gene TRBV19 combines with J gene TRBJ2-2, with D possibly TRBD2 on 6 matching bases. The CDR3 totals 15 residues. Germline V gives CDR1 LNHDA, CDR2 SQIVND (reference sequence). Trimming removed 5 bases from V and 1 base from J, with 11 bases in between. CDR3 region: CASSWEAENTGELFF. The CDR3 nucleotides are TGTGCCAGTAGTTGGGAGGCGGAGAACACCGGGGAGCTGTTTTTT.

This CDR3 is CASSHRTSGSHEQYF. In DNA, the CDR3 is TGTGCCAGCAGTCACCGGACTAGCGGGAGTCACGAGCAGTACTTC. The V call is TRBV7-9, the J call TRBJ2-7, with 13 bases lining up with TRBD2. There are 15 residues in the CDR3. J was trimmed by 5 bases and V by 6 bases; bases with no gene match: 7. Germline values: CDR1 SEHNR, CDR2 FQNEAQ (reference sequence).

V is TRBV7-9 and J is TRBJ1-2, with D possibly TRBD1 on 5 matching bases. V was pared by 4 bases and J by 5 bases, with 11 bases between. The germline CDR1 and CDR2 sequences are SEHNR and FQNEAQ (reference sequence). The CDR3 has 13 residues. The CDR3 DNA sequence: TGTGCCAGCAGCTCTCCGGGACGATATGGCTACACCTTC. Translating it yields CASSSPGRYGYTF.

The chain employs TRBV4-3 and TRBJ2-7; no definite D call. There are 15 residues in the CDR3. The germline V gene has CDR1 LGHNA and CDR2 YSLEER. Trimming pared 3 bases from V and 1 base from J, leaving 13 bases between. The CDR3 region is CASSQGGDGSYEQYF. The CDR3 region has the DNA TGCGCCAGCAGCCAGGGCGGTGACGGATCCTACGAGCAGTACTTC.

The J gene is TRBJ1-1, the V gene TRBV14; possible D gene TRBD1, 5 bases. The V end was cut by 4 bases, the J end by 11 bases, with 17 bases between. The CDR3 is 13 residues long. Germline assignment: CDR1 SGHDN and CDR2 FVKESK. The chain's CDR3 is CASSRRPGPGAFF. The CDR3 DNA reads as TGTGCCAGCAGCCGAAGACCGGGACCGGGGGCTTTCTTT.

The sample holds one count of this clone. The CDR3 DNA follows: TGTGCCAGTAGTATAATTTTCCTAGCGGGAGTGCCCGGGGAGCTGTTTTTT. The encoded protein is CASSIIFLAGVPGELFF. The V call is TRBV19, the J call TRBJ2-2, with TRBD2 identical over 10 bases. V lost 2 bases to trimming and J lost 6 bases; unmatched junction nucleotides: 9. CDR1 and CDR2 (germline): LNHDA, SQIVND (reference sequence). CDR3 size: 17 residues.

The rearrangement uses TRBV7-8 and TRBJ2-3; no firm D call. V gave up 5 bases and J gave up 6 bases, with 12 bases separating them. The CDR3 length is 13 residues. Germline CDR1 and CDR2: SGHVS and FQNEAQ. The CDR3 loop reads CASSTGPVDTQYF. The CDR3 nucleotides are TGTGCCAGCAGCACCGGTCCCGTTGATACGCAGTATTTT.

V is TRBV4-3 and J is TRBJ2-1, with a weak D call TRBD2 (6 bases). Germline V gene data show CDR1 as LGHNA and CDR2 as YSLEER. The CDR3 runs 15 residues. V dropped 5 bases and J dropped 0 bases, with 11 bases sitting between them. CDR3 coding DNA: TGCGCCAGCAGCGGTAGCGGAGACTCCTACAATGAGCAGTTCTTC. This translates into CASSGSGDSYNEQFF.

The rearrangement uses TRBV5-1 and TRBJ1-1; no firm D call. V lost 1 base, J lost 3 bases, and 10 bases lay in between. From germline, CDR1 is SGHRS and CDR2 YFSETQ. The CDR3 totals 14 residues. The DNA of the CDR3 is TGCGCCAGCAGCTTGTACGAGGGAGACACTGAAGCTTTCTTT. Translating it yields CASSLYEGDTEAFF.

The J gene is TRBJ2-7, the V gene TRBV11-2; the D gene is possibly TRBD1 (5 bases). CDR1 SGHAT and CDR2 FQNNGV come from the germline V gene. The CDR3 is 14 amino acids. The germline V and J ends were trimmed by 1 base and 3 bases, with 10 bases remaining between them. The CDR3 DNA is TGTGCCAGCAGCTTAGTAGGGGCTAGCTACGAGCAGTACTTC. This encodes CASSLVGASYEQYF.

The chain has TRBV6-1 and TRBJ2-7, with D tentatively TRBD2 (6 bases). The V gene lost 2 bases and the J gene lost 3 bases, with 14 bases spanning the gap. In germline, CDR1 is MNHNS, CDR2 SASEGT. This CDR3 contains 15 residues. DNA of the CDR3: TGTGCCAGCAGTGAATCGCGGGGCACCCACTACGAGCAGTACTTC. It is translated as CASSESRGTHYEQYF.

The V gene is TRBV7-2, the J gene TRBJ2-5; TRBD2 matches at 11 bases. TRBJ2-7 matches the DNA end more closely, so the J call is doubtful. The CDR3 runs to 15 residues. The germline V gene encodes CDR1 SGHTA and CDR2 FQGNSA. CDR3 loop: CASSQRLAGTDEQYF. The CDR3 nucleotides are TGTGCCAGCAGCCAGCGACTAGCGGGAACTGACGAGCAGTACTTC.